These T cell receptor beta chains were read from a single sample in a study of cytomegalovirus exposure and HLA in healthy donors. Assay: immunoSEQ multiplex PCR; the TCRdb copy retains only in-frame clones and omits some. Of about 200,000 clones in the sample, more than 65% are singletons; the top ten hold 0.6% to 0.7%. Material: PBMCs. The receptors originated from a man between 18 and 29 years old in good health and CMV-seronegative. The CDR3 runs from the conserved cysteine through the conserved F or W. The D gene is left open where the match is weak. Where a row states a size, it is once, few, many or the class of an expanded clone; other rows omit it.

size	V	J	D	DNA	CDR3
NA	TRBV18	TRBJ1-1	NA	TGTGCCAGCTCCCCTTCCGGGGGGGACACTGAAGCTTTCTTT	CASSPSGGDTEAFF
NA	TRBV28	TRBJ2-1	NA	TGTGCCAGCAGTTTCGGCCCGGGAAGTGAGCAGTTCTTC	CASSFGPGSEQFF
NA	TRBV5-1	TRBJ1-1	NA	TGCGCCAGCAGATCCCAATTGAACACTGAAGCTTTCTTT	CASRSQLNTEAFF
NA	TRBV7-9	TRBJ2-7	TRBD1	TGTGCCAGCAGCCCAGGGACAGGGAAGTACGAGCAGTACTTC	CASSPGTGKYEQYF
NA	TRBV4-2	TRBJ2-5	TRBD2	TGTGCCAGCAGCCCGTGGACTAGCGGGAAAGGTTGGGAGACCCAGTACTTC	CASSPWTSGKGWETQYF
NA	TRBV10-1	TRBJ2-7	NA	TGCGCCAGCAGTGCCCGACTCGACTACGAGCAGTACTTC	CASSARLDYEQYF
NA	TRBV4-1	TRBJ2-3	TRBD2	TGCGCCAGCAGCCAAATGTCCGGGACTAGCGGGAGGCGTAGCACAGATACGCAGTATTTT	CASSQMSGTSGRRSTDTQYF
NA	TRBV15	TRBJ2-7	NA	TGTGCCACCAGCAGAGAGCTGGAGAGCTCCTACGAGCAGTACTTC	CATSRELESSYEQYF
NA	TRBV5-4	TRBJ2-3	NA	TGTGCCAGCAGCGTAGAGGATAGTAGCACAGATACGCAGTATTTT	CASSVEDSSTDTQYF
NA	TRBV6-1	TRBJ1-5	TRBD1	TGTGCCAGCAGTCGGGACAGAGGCGACGGTCAGCCCCAGCATTTT	CASSRDRGDGQPQHF
NA	TRBV7-3	TRBJ1-6	TRBD1	TGTGCCAGCAGCGAAATGACAGGGTCGAATTCACCCCTCCACTTT	CASSEMTGSNSPLHF
NA	TRBV19	TRBJ2-1	TRBD2	TGTGCCAGTAGTATAGAGGGCGGGAGGGTATACAATGAGCAGTTCTTC	CASSIEGGRVYNEQFF
NA	TRBV7-2	TRBJ2-5	NA	TGTGCCAGCAGCTTACGAGTTAAAGAGACCCAGTACTTC	CASSLRVKETQYF
few	TRBV6-5	TRBJ2-3	NA	TGTGCCAGCAGCGCGCGATACACAGATACGCAGTATTTT	CASSARYTDTQYF
NA	TRBV19	TRBJ1-2	NA	TGTGCCAGTAGTATCGGTGTCAGGGCGTGGGCTTTCTATGGCTACACCTTC	CASSIGVRAWAFYGYTF
NA	TRBV7-9	TRBJ2-7	NA	TGTGCCAGCAGCTCCCAACTCTACGAGCAGTACTTC	CASSSQLYEQYF
NA	TRBV2	TRBJ1-5	NA	TGTGCCAGCAGTGTCAATGATCAGCCCCAGCATTTT	CASSVNDQPQHF
NA	TRBV30	TRBJ1-4	TRBD1	TGTGCCTGGAGTGGGGGACAGGTGGGAGAAAAACTGTTTTTT	CAWSGGQVGEKLFF
NA	TRBV6-5	TRBJ1-2	NA	TGTGCCAGCAGTCAGCTGGGCCTCTATGGCTACACCTTC	CASSQLGLYGYTF
NA	TRBV11-3	TRBJ2-3	NA	TGTGCCAGCAGCTTCTACCTAGCGAGTACGCAGTATTTT	CASSFYLASTQYF
NA	TRBV7-2	TRBJ1-5	NA	TGTGCCAGCAGCTTCCGACAGGGCAATCAGCCCCAGCATTTT	CASSFRQGNQPQHF
NA	TRBV12-2	TRBJ1-2	NA	TGTGCAAGTCGCTTTAGGGACAGGGAACGAGGCGGCTACACCTTC	CASRFRDRERGGYTF
few	TRBV4-1	TRBJ2-5	NA	TGCGCCAGCAGCCAAGTTACTGGGACCCAGTACTTC	CASSQVTGTQYF
NA	TRBV28	TRBJ1-3	NA	TGTGCCAGCAGCCCAGGAGGCTCTGGAAACACCATATATTTT	CASSPGGSGNTIYF
few	TRBV11-3	TRBJ2-3	TRBD1	TGTGCCAGCAGCCTATACAGGGGGGCAGATACGCAGTATTTT	CASSLYRGADTQYF
NA	TRBV12-5	TRBJ2-1	TRBD2	TGTGCTAGTGGTTTGAGCTCGGGAGGGCCTTCTGCTGGGAATGAGCAGTTCTTC	CASGLSSGGPSAGNEQFF
NA	TRBV29-1	TRBJ1-1	NA	TGCAGCGTTGTCAAGGGGATGAACACTGAAGCTTTCTTT	CSVVKGMNTEAFF
NA	TRBV18	TRBJ1-1	NA	TGTGCCAGCTCACCACTAAAACAGAGTGAGCTTGAAGCTTTCTTT	CASSPLKQSELEAFF
NA	TRBV30	TRBJ2-7	TRBD2	TGTGCCTTAAAGTCCCCCGGGACTAGCGGGAGGATCTACGAGCAGTACTTC	CALKSPGTSGRIYEQYF
NA	TRBV4-1	TRBJ1-1	NA	TGCGCCAGCAGCCAAGAAAGAGGGCCCGAAGCTTTCTTT	CASSQERGPEAFF
once	TRBV11-2	TRBJ2-3	NA	TGTGCCAGCAGACCCTCACACCGCACAGATACGCAGTATTTT	CASRPSHRTDTQYF